These 30 T cell receptor beta chains share one sample of origin, sequenced in a study of human T cells and chemical hapten exposure. Unseparated into fractions, whole blood served as the source from which total RNA was extracted. TCRdb reanalysed the 5' RACE reads using MiXCR and keeps one entry per CDR3 protein. The table includes around 80,000 distinct CDR3 sequences, more than 15% detected once. All receptors come from a female donor in good health.

This chain joins TRBV3-1 and TRBJ1-1; D call uncertain. The CDR3 sequence is 14 residues long. Trimming left V 3 bases short and J 4 bases short, with 12 bases between. Germline CDR1 LGHDT, CDR2 YNNKEL (reference sequence). The CDR3 spells CASSQGIEATEAFF. The CDR3, as DNA: TGTGCCAGCAGCCAGGGGATCGAAGCCACTGAAGCTTTCTTT.

This clonotype was observed a few times. This chain connects TRBV12-3 or TRBV12-4 to TRBJ2-1; either TRBD1 or TRBD2 may supply D (6 bases each). This CDR3 contains 15 residues. V shed 5 bases and J shed 2 bases, with 13 bases lying between them. The CDR3 here is CASSPPGGPYNEQFF. DNA for the CDR3: TGTGCCAGCAGTCCCCCCGGGGGCCCCTACAATGAGCAGTTCTTC.

This chain joins TRBV3-1 and TRBJ2-1, with 13 bases that match TRBD2. The V segment lost 1 base and the J segment 9 bases; nucleotides outside the gene matches: 12. CDR1 and CDR2 from the germline V gene are LGHDT and YNNKEL (reference sequence). This CDR3 is 18 amino acids long. CDR3 sequence reads: CASSQVPFGLAGVAEQFF. The DNA of the CDR3 is TGTGCCAGCAGCCAAGTGCCTTTTGGACTAGCGGGAGTTGCTGAGCAGTTCTTC.

The rearrangement links TRBV18 to TRBJ2-1; a weak D match, TRBD2 (7 bases). The V end was cut by 5 bases, the J end by 6 bases, with 17 bases between. CDR1 is KGHSH, CDR2 LQKENI, per germline. The length of the CDR3 is 15 residues. CDR3 nucleotide sequence: TGTGCCAGCTCAAGTGTTGCGGGGGCCATCAATGAGCAGTTCTTC. Protein: CASSSVAGAINEQFF. Full variable domain (rest looked up from reference TRBV18 and TRBJ2-1): NAGVMQNPRHLVRRRGQEARLRCSPMKGHSHVYWYRQLPEEGLKFMVYLQKENIIDESGMPKERFSAEFPKEGPSILRIQQVVRGDSAAYFCASSSVAGAINEQFFGPGTRLTVL.

This clonotype was recorded a few times. This chain connects TRBV2 to TRBJ2-5, with D possibly called TRBD1 or TRBD2 (6 bases each). The CDR3 is made up of 16 amino acids. CDR1 is SNHLY, CDR2 FYNNEI, per germline. Trimming took 6 bases from V and 4 from J, leaving 21 bases between them. CDR3 in amino acids: CASSRPRGGLLETQYF. In nucleotides, the CDR3 is TGTGCCAGCAGCCGCCCGAGAGGGGGGCTTCTAGAGACCCAGTACTTC. Complete variable domain (other parts from reference TRBV2 and TRBJ2-5): EPEVTQTPSHQVTQMGQEVILRCVPISNHLYFYWYRQILGQKVEFLVSFYNNEISEKSEIFDDQFSVERPDGSNFTLKIRSTKLEDSAMYFCASSRPRGGLLETQYFGPGTRLLVL.

This clonotype was recorded a few times. The chain is built from TRBV6-5 and TRBJ2-3; TRBD1 is a possible D gene (6 bases). Germline assignment: CDR1 MNHEY and CDR2 SVGAGI. The CDR3 sequence is 14 residues long. V gave up 7 bases and J gave up 3 bases, with 14 bases separating them. The CDR3 nucleotides are TGTGCCAGCAAGAGCTCCGGGACAACAGATACGCAGTATTTT. Amino acids: CASKSSGTTDTQYF.

CDR3 residues: CASSDRWAVTQYF. The CDR3 bases are TGTGCCAGCAGTGATCGCTGGGCGGTCACGCAGTATTTT. The chain is built from TRBV6-1 and TRBJ2-3; D unresolved. The CDR3 spans 13 residues. With 3 bases removed from V and 9 bases from J, the gap between germline ends came to 13 bases. CDR1 and CDR2 from the germline V gene are MNHNS and SASEGT.

The table lists this clonotype with many counts. The rearrangement joins TRBV13 to TRBJ2-3, with TRBD1 matching over 7 bases. Germline CDR1 reads PRHDT; CDR2 reads FYEKMQ (reference sequence). CDR3 length: 16 residues. The V and J ends lost 5 bases and 6 bases, in that order; junction bases with no gene match: 14. CDR3 in amino acids: CASSPKYRGISDTQYF. CDR3 sequence (DNA): TGTGCCAGCAGCCCGAAGTACAGGGGAATTAGCGATACGCAGTATTTT.

This clonotype appeared a few times. This rearrangement joins TRBV4-1 to TRBJ2-7; D may match TRBD1 or TRBD2 (5 bases each). Germline assignment: CDR1 MGHRA and CDR2 YSYEKL. V lost 3 bases and J lost 4, with 13 bases in between. The CDR3 is 14 residues long. The CDR3 DNA reads as TGCGCCAGCAGCCACTATGTGGGGGAGTACGAGCAGTACTTC. This translates into CASSHYVGEYEQYF.

This chain links TRBV6-1 with TRBJ2-1, with 9 positions matching TRBD1. Trimming at V came to 8 bases and at J to 12 bases, leaving 5 bases not matched to a gene. The CDR3 covers 11 residues. In germline, CDR1 is MNHNS, CDR2 SASEGT. DNA for the CDR3: TGTGCCAGCGAGGGGACAGGGAGGCAGTTCTTC. Protein sequence: CASEGTGRQFF.

There are a few counts of this clonotype. A read error may produce the germline difference seen at one junction end. The J gene is TRBJ2-3, the V gene TRBV5-1, with a tentative D call TRBD2 (7 bases). This CDR3 is 13 amino acids long. Germline lookup yields CDR1 SGHRS and CDR2 YFSETQ. CDR3 sequence: CASSLGGADTQYF. The DNA of the CDR3 is TGTGCCAGCAGCTTAGGGGGGGCTGATACGCAGTATTTT.

The chain uses TRBV2 and TRBJ1-1; maybe TRBD1 (5 bases). This CDR3 contains 15 residues. Looked up from germline, CDR1 is SNHLY and CDR2 is FYNNEI. The V end lost 5 bases, the J end lost 0 bases, and 13 bases lay between the germline ends. The DNA for the CDR3 is TGTGCCAGCAGTTGGGACGGGGGAATGAACACTGAAGCTTTCTTT. It yields the protein CASSWDGGMNTEAFF.

V and J are TRBV7-2 and TRBJ1-1; D unclear. CDR3 length: 13 residues. V shed 1 base and J shed 8 bases, with 11 bases lying between them. Germline V gene data show CDR1 as SGHTA and CDR2 as FQGNSA. This CDR3 reads CASSLDEGREAFF. The CDR3 bases are TGTGCCAGCAGCTTAGATGAAGGTAGAGAAGCTTTCTTT.

This clonotype has just a few counts. The V call is TRBV24-1, the J call TRBJ2-1; 9 nucleotides agree with TRBD2. The CDR3 runs 16 residues. Trimming removed 0 bases from V and 7 bases from J; junction bases left unmatched: 6. Germline CDR1 is KGHDR and CDR2 is SFDVKD. For the CDR3, the DNA is TGTGCCACCAGTGATTTGAAGTCCGGACTAGCGAATGAGCAGTTCTTC. Protein sequence: CATSDLKSGLANEQFF.

This clonotype was detected a few times. J is TRBJ1-1 and V is TRBV20-1, with TRBD1 matching 11 bases. Germline trimming cut 6 bases from V and 4 bases from J; bases unmatched to any gene: 10. CDR3 length: 15 amino acids. Germline values: CDR1 DFQATT, CDR2 SNEGSKA (reference sequence). Written as DNA, the CDR3 is TGCAGTGCGCAGGACAGGGGGCAAGGTGTCACTGAAGCTTTCTTT. Protein product: CSAQDRGQGVTEAFF.

J is TRBJ1-2 and V is TRBV5-1; the D is unclear. The germline CDR1 and CDR2 sequences are SGHRS and YFSETQ. Trimming took off 2 bases at V and 3 bases at J, with 8 bases between the two ends. The CDR3 has 13 amino acids. Written as DNA, the CDR3 is TGCGCCAGCAGCTTAGACTCCGACTATGGCTACACCTTC. This gives the protein CASSLDSDYGYTF. Variable domain in full (rest from reference TRBV5-1 and TRBJ1-2): KAGVTQTPRYLIKTRGQQVTLSCSPISGHRSVSWYQQTPGQGLQFLFEYFSETQRNKGNFPGRFSGRQFSNSRSEMNVSTLELGDSALYLCASSLDSDYGYTFGSGTRLTVV.

The chain joins TRBV29-1 to TRBJ2-3; TRBD1 matches 8 bases. V trimming: 5 bases; J trimming: 3 bases; junction bases outside the gene matches: 4. CDR1 and CDR2 (germline): SQVTM, ANQGSEA. The CDR3 has 13 residues. The CDR3 spells CSVSGGGTDTQYF. As DNA, the CDR3 is TGCAGCGTTTCAGGGGGCGGAACAGATACGCAGTATTTT.

The sample holds a few counts of this clonotype. The rearrangement links TRBV5-5 to TRBJ1-5; TRBD1 might be the D (5 bases). The germline V gene has CDR1 SGHKS and CDR2 YYEKEE (reference sequence). The CDR3 consists of 15 residues. With 4 bases removed from V and 0 bases from J, the gap between germline ends came to 11 bases. The CDR3 reads CASSKGPYSNQPQHF. CDR3 bases: TGTGCCAGCAGCAAGGGGCCCTATAGCAATCAGCCCCAGCATTTT.

The sample holds many counts of this clonotype. The chain uses TRBV20-1 and TRBJ2-3; D assignment may be TRBD1 or TRBD2 (5 bases each). The germline gives CDR1 DFQATT, CDR2 SNEGSKA (reference sequence). The length of the CDR3 is 11 residues. V gave up 0 bases and J gave up 11 bases, with 9 bases separating them. The CDR3: CSAREGRGQYF. The CDR3 DNA follows: TGCAGTGCTAGAGAGGGACGGGGGCAGTATTTT.

This clonotype has ten or more counts. The chain is built from TRBV5-1 and TRBJ2-5; D possibly corresponds to TRBD1 (5 bases). The length of the CDR3 is 14 residues. Germline lookup yields CDR1 SGHRS and CDR2 YFSETQ. The ends were cut back, 1 base at V and 3 bases at J, with 10 bases in the middle. The CDR3 reads CASSLTGFEETQYF. The CDR3 DNA reads as TGCGCCAGCAGCTTGACAGGTTTCGAAGAGACCCAGTACTTC.

This clonotype was counted only a few times. The CDR3 region is CASSSGDLRNQPQHF. The CDR3, as DNA: TGTGCCAGTAGTTCAGGGGATTTGAGGAATCAGCCCCAGCATTTT. V is TRBV19 and J is TRBJ1-5; TRBD1 might be the D (6 bases). Trimming removed 5 bases from V and 4 bases from J, with 15 bases in between. The CDR3 covers 15 residues. CDR1 and CDR2 (germline): LNHDA, SQIVND (reference sequence).

This clonotype was observed a few times. CDR3 sequence (DNA): TGCAGTGCTAGAGATCCTGCTAGCGGGGGGGATCAAGAGACCCAGTACTTC. This translates into CSARDPASGGDQETQYF. V and J are TRBV20-1 and TRBJ2-5, with TRBD2 identical over 12 bases. Germline values: CDR1 DFQATT, CDR2 SNEGSKA (reference sequence). The CDR3 is made up of 17 amino acids. J was trimmed by 2 bases and V by 0 bases; bases with no gene match: 7.

This chain joins TRBV5-1 and TRBJ2-5; 8 nucleotides agree with TRBD1. Germline-derived CDR1 and CDR2 are SGHRS and YFSETQ. The J segment lost 3 bases and the V segment lost 2 bases, leaving 3 bases of the junction unmatched. This CDR3 region has 14 residues. The CDR3 nucleotides read TGCGCCAGCAGCTTTGGACAGGGTGAAGAGACCCAGTACTTC. It encodes CASSFGQGEETQYF.

The chain is built from TRBV20-1 and TRBJ2-1, with 13 bases lining up with TRBD2. The CDR3 has 16 amino acids. The junction had 7 bases not matched to a gene; V was cut back by 1 base and J by 7 bases. Germline CDR1 is DFQATT and CDR2 is SNEGSKA (reference sequence). The CDR3 nucleotides read TGCAGTGCTAGAGTGGGACTAGCGGGGACCTGGAATGAGCAGTTCTTC. Residues: CSARVGLAGTWNEQFF.

This clonotype was observed a few times. It is likely a read error, because the conserved phenylalanine at the end of the CDR3 is missing. The chain has TRBV7-2 and TRBJ1-1; no clear D gene. Looked up from germline, CDR1 is SGHTA and CDR2 is FQGNSA. V lost 5 bases, J lost 2 bases, and 12 bases lay in between. There are 14 residues in the CDR3. CDR3 sequence: CASSPGSLNTEAFC. In DNA, the CDR3 is TGTGCCAGCAGCCCCGGGTCCTTAAACACTGAAGCTTTCTGT.

The sample holds a few counts of this clonotype. This chain uses TRBV5-1 with TRBJ2-1; D is tentatively TRBD1 or TRBD2 (5 bases each). Trimming removed 2 bases from V and 1 base from J, with 16 bases in between. There are 17 residues in the CDR3. The germline CDR1 and CDR2 sequences are SGHRS and YFSETQ. The DNA of the CDR3 is TGCGCCAGCAGCTTTCTAATACTAGAGGGGTCCTACAATGAGCAGTTCTTC. It is translated as CASSFLILEGSYNEQFF.

This sequence joins TRBV5-1 and TRBJ1-1, with D perhaps matching TRBD1 (5 bases). Per germline, CDR1 SGHRS and CDR2 YFSETQ. This CDR3 contains 16 residues. V was pared by 4 bases and J by 6 bases, with 22 bases between. The CDR3 spells CASSTVPGAPSPEAFF. Written as DNA, the CDR3 is TGCGCCAGCAGCACCGTTCCCGGGGCGCCTTCTCCTGAAGCTTTCTTT.

Only a few counts were recorded for this clonotype. The chain couples TRBV4-3 to TRBJ2-2, with 9 nucleotides matching TRBD1. The CDR3 has 14 residues. Germline-derived CDR1 and CDR2 are LGHNA and YSLEER. The V segment lost 3 bases and the J segment 4 bases; nucleotides outside the gene matches: 0. This chain's CDR3 is CASSQDRGTGELFF. CDR3 DNA: TGCGCCAGCAGCCAGGACAGGGGCACCGGGGAGCTGTTTTTT.

The V call is TRBV7-2, the J call TRBJ2-1; D is unclear. Germline lookup yields CDR1 SGHTA and CDR2 FQGNSA. This CDR3 has 15 amino acids. V was cut by 4 bases and J by 0 bases, with 10 bases left in between. CDR3 sequence: CASSYGSRSYNEQFF. CDR3 nucleotide sequence: TGTGCCAGCAGCTACGGGTCCCGCTCCTACAATGAGCAGTTCTTC.

This clonotype showed up just a few times. The V call is TRBV5-1, the J call TRBJ1-1, with 9 bases that match TRBD1. The CDR3 contains 16 residues. V lost 2 bases, J lost 0 bases, and 5 bases stayed unmatched. In germline, CDR1 is SGHRS, CDR2 YFSETQ. Written as DNA, the CDR3 is TGCGCCAGCAGCTTTCTGACAGGGGGGATGAACACTGAAGCTTTCTTT. Protein: CASSFLTGGMNTEAFF.